The T cell receptor (beta chain) described here comes from a study of cytomegalovirus exposure and HLA in healthy donors. Study-wide context: Assignment to the Caucasian-associated ancestry cluster applied to around 76% of the approximately 360 genotyped donors.

Findings of the study overall: CMV serostatus was the only recorded immune exposure for donors. An observed cluster of highly shared sequence variants was recorded as a likely sequencing artifact.

The ends lost 4 bases at V and 0 bases at J; junction bases unmatched: 6. Germline lookup yields CDR1 SGHDT and CDR2 YYEEEE. The CDR3 sequence is 16 residues long. In the case of this clone: Its cognate antigen is unknown.

In the PCR, 60 Vbeta and 13 Jbeta primers were used. Data came from immunoSEQ multiplex PCR; TCRdb stores just in-frame clones and leaves some out. Of 90,000 to 120,000 clones listed, about 72% are singletons. As for the donors, each was a healthy bone marrow donor. The TCR sequence derives from a man younger than 35 in good health and CMV-seronegative. Material for sequencing was PBMCs. The rearrangement uses TRBV5-6 and TRBJ1-2; TRBD1 matches 10 bases. Here the CDR3 DNA reads TGTGCCAGCAGCAGACAGGGGGCGCGAGCTAACTATGGCTACACCTTC. Its protein is CASSRQGARANYGYTF.